This is a list of T cell receptor beta chains from one sample in a study of vaccination and CD4 T cells after COVID-19. These TCRs' antigens remain unknown. From the PCR reads, TCRdb called clonotypes with MiXCR, one entry per CDR3 protein. The sample yields about 20,000 distinct CDR3 sequences, roughly 70% seen once. The sequenced material came from CD4+ T cells from blood, cultured in vitro. The receptors originated from a human donor who had recovered from COVID-19. The conserved cysteine and the conserved F or W are not part of the CDR3 here. Fields, in order: J gene, V gene, D gene, CDR3 protein. A D gene is named only where the DNA matches it firmly.

>TRBJ2-7|TRBV2|TRBD1
ASSKGQFAYEQY
>TRBJ1-6|TRBV6-5|.
ASSYSAGDDYSPLH
>TRBJ2-5|TRBV25-1|TRBD1
ASSERGQEETQY
>TRBJ1-2|TRBV5-1|TRBD1
ASSPRQGAGYGYT
>TRBJ1-1|TRBV5-4|.
ASSQGHPNTEAF
>TRBJ1-1|TRBV7-2|.
ASSAGNTEAF
>TRBJ1-2|TRBV12-5|TRBD1
ASGSEGQVRRDYGYT
>TRBJ1-1|TRBV10-3|.
AIRRVMNTEAF
>TRBJ2-2|TRBV27|.
ASRISWTDTGELF
>TRBJ1-2|TRBV6-5|TRBD1
ASSSQGADYGYT
>TRBJ1-1|TRBV5-5|TRBD1
ASSLERTGVTEAF
>TRBJ2-1|TRBV27|.
ASSAFMLGFGEQF
>TRBJ1-2|TRBV6-1|.
ASIWDSWAHYGYT
>TRBJ2-2|TRBV7-2|TRBD1
ASSLRGQGSGELF
>TRBJ2-7|TRBV20-1|TRBD1
SARDRAGTYEQY
>TRBJ1-1|TRBV7-2|TRBD1
ASSSRQGISAF
>TRBJ2-5|TRBV6-2/TRBV6-3|TRBD2
ASSQLLTSEFQETQY
>TRBJ1-5|TRBV7-8|.
ASSLRPGVQPQH
>TRBJ1-2|TRBV11-3|.
ASSPSGLYGYT
>TRBJ2-3|TRBV7-9|.
ASSLEGEVGQY
>TRBJ1-1|TRBV6-1|.
ASSPEMGEAF
>TRBJ1-2|TRBV20-1|TRBD1
SALLTGVAGGAYGYT
>TRBJ2-5|TRBV28|.
ASAAGKETQY
>TRBJ1-1|TRBV11-3|.
ASSLIRGNTEAF
>TRBJ2-2|TRBV15|.
ATSLGGNTGELF
>TRBJ2-7|TRBV2|.
ASSALNEWNEQY
>TRBJ1-6|TRBV7-2|TRBD1
ASSSGTGDSPLH
>TRBJ2-7|TRBV5-1|.
ASSLEWNSYEQY
>TRBJ1-2|TRBV6-1|.
ASKLGSSNYGYT
>TRBJ2-7|TRBV15|TRBD1
ATSRRTGGQNEQY
>TRBJ2-5|TRBV15|TRBD2
ATSSDAGVSGTQY
>TRBJ2-1|TRBV15|.
ATSRDTERRDEQF
>TRBJ2-7|TRBV7-2|TRBD2
ASSLAGTSGLSYEQY
>TRBJ2-7|TRBV20-1|.
SARGTYEQY
>TRBJ1-2|TRBV30|TRBD1
AWPTGTGYT
>TRBJ1-1|TRBV30|.
AEGATATEAF
>TRBJ2-3|TRBV5-4|.
ASSPGGGRGHTDTQY
>TRBJ1-2|TRBV20-1|.
SAGQEGLEGYT
>TRBJ1-1|TRBV5-1|.
ASTIGTHTEAF
>TRBJ1-1|TRBV20-1|TRBD1
SARDGGRGRVNTEAF
>TRBJ2-5|TRBV27|.
ASSSRDFQETQY
>TRBJ1-2|TRBV6-2/TRBV6-3|.
ASSPGRGGYT
>TRBJ1-2|TRBV19|TRBD1
ASSIEGPGGRVWGYT
>TRBJ1-2|TRBV30|TRBD1
ACAMDRLYGYT
>TRBJ2-7|TRBV25-1|.
ASSEFGVPHEQY
>TRBJ2-1|TRBV7-8|TRBD2
ASSPRQTSGGSSEQF
>TRBJ2-5|TRBV7-2|.
ASSLAGGRGETQY
>TRBJ2-3|TRBV7-2|TRBD2
ASSLGLAASTDTQY
>TRBJ1-1|TRBV20-1|TRBD1
SAVPGQGSTEAF